The 25 T cell receptor beta chains in this list originate from one sample, sequenced in a study of cytomegalovirus exposure and HLA in healthy donors. A multiplex PCR was run with 60 Vbeta primers and 13 Jbeta primers. Data came from immunoSEQ multiplex PCR; TCRdb stores just in-frame clones and leaves some out. The sample features 220,000 or so clones, with 1.1% in its top ten. The source material was PBMCs. The receptors here all came from a girl aged 2 to 10 in good health and CMV-seropositive.

The chain joins TRBV10-3 to TRBJ1-2; 8 bases are a match to TRBD1. With V trimmed by 5 bases and J by 4 bases, 9 bases remained unmatched. The CDR3 runs to 15 residues. Germline CDR1 reads ENHRY; CDR2 reads SYGVKD. The CDR3 DNA is TGTGCCATCAGTCCTCGGACAGGGAATAGCTATGGCTACACCTTC. It specifies CAISPRTGNSYGYTF.

The J gene is TRBJ1-4, the V gene TRBV6-6, with 8 bases lining up with TRBD1. The CDR3 is 16 residues long. Losses at the gene ends were 5 bases for V and 8 bases for J; bases not matched to a gene: 13. Germline V lookup: CDR1 MNHNY, CDR2 SVGAGI (reference sequence). CDR3 sequence (DNA): TGTGCCAGCAGTCCTGGGACCGGAAGACAGGGGGAAAAACTGTTTTTT. Its translation is CASSPGTGRQGEKLFF.

This chain links TRBV29-1 with TRBJ1-4; D unclear. V lost 7 bases to trimming and J lost 0 bases, with 18 bases between them. Germline values: CDR1 SQVTM, CDR2 ANQGSEA. This CDR3 is built from 16 residues. The CDR3 DNA sequence: TGCAGCGGAACGGTCAGAGGAGGCGCAACTAATGAAAAACTGTTTTTT. Its protein product is CSGTVRGGATNEKLFF.

The chain recombines TRBV28 with TRBJ2-2; unclear D gene. V was cut by 5 bases and J by 6 bases, with 19 bases left in between. This CDR3 has 16 residues. The germline gives CDR1 MDHEN, CDR2 SYDVKM. CDR3 loop: CASSTAYPLRSGELFF. The CDR3 coding sequence is TGTGCCAGCAGTACCGCCTACCCACTCCGTTCCGGGGAGCTGTTTTTT.

The chain carries TRBV7-8 and TRBJ2-1; D might be TRBD2 (6 bases). V was trimmed by 0 bases and J by 6 bases, leaving 15 bases between them. This CDR3 spans 16 amino acids. Germline CDR1 and CDR2: SGHVS and FQNEAQ. CDR3 sequence reads: CASSLAGTGALNEQFF. The CDR3 coding sequence is TGTGCCAGCAGCTTAGCGGGGACGGGAGCTCTCAATGAGCAGTTCTTC.

The genes are TRBV30 and TRBJ2-5, with TRBD2 matching over 16 bases. Germline V lookup: CDR1 GTSNPN, CDR2 SVGIG (reference sequence). J was trimmed by 5 bases and V by 4 bases; bases with no gene match: 4. The CDR3 runs to 15 residues. In DNA form, the CDR3 reads TGTGCCTGGACGGGACTAGCGGGAGGGCGGGAGACCCAGTACTTC. Protein sequence: CAWTGLAGGRETQYF. Full variable domain (rest looked up from reference TRBV30 and TRBJ2-5): SQTIHQWPATLVQPVGSPLSLECTVEGTSNPNLYWYRQAAGRGLQLLFYSVGIGQISSEVPQNLSASRPQDRQFILSSKKLLLSDSGFYLCAWTGLAGGRETQYFGPGTRLLVL.

V and J are TRBV4-2 and TRBJ1-4; D not certain. The V and J ends lost 0 bases and 5 bases respectively, with 13 bases between them. This CDR3 comprises 16 residues. Germline V CDR1 and CDR2: LGHNA, YNFKEQ. CDR3 residues: CASSQDSGITNEKLFF. The CDR3 DNA reads as TGTGCCAGCAGCCAAGATTCCGGGATTACGAATGAAAAACTGTTTTTT.

About this clone: The junction differs from germline at one of its ends, possibly a read error. The chain carries TRBV7-7 and TRBJ2-2; D is perhaps TRBD2 (6 bases). This CDR3 contains 15 residues. CDR1 SSHAT and CDR2 FNYEAQ come from the germline V gene (reference sequence). The CDR3 region is CASSRSGEAIGELFF. As DNA, the CDR3 is TGTGCTAGCAGCCGTTCCGGGGAGGCCATCGGGGAGCTGTTTTTT.

This chain connects TRBV5-4 to TRBJ1-5, with 9 bases matching TRBD1. Germline V gene data show CDR1 as SGHNT and CDR2 as YYREEE (reference sequence). V was pared by 2 bases and J by 7 bases, with 4 bases of the junction left unmatched. This CDR3 contains 14 residues. CDR3 sequence reads: CASSLGQGRQPQHF. The CDR3 DNA sequence: TGTGCCAGCAGCTTAGGACAGGGGAGGCAGCCCCAGCATTTT.

This chain joins TRBV9 and TRBJ2-2; TRBD2 matches at 8 bases. V was pared by 4 bases and J by 5 bases, with 10 bases of the junction left unmatched. The CDR3 loop spans 16 amino acids. Germline V gives CDR1 SGDLS, CDR2 YYNGEE. Here the CDR3 reads CASSLGVAGRTGELFF. The CDR3 DNA sequence: TGTGCCAGCAGCTTAGGAGTAGCGGGAAGGACCGGGGAGCTGTTTTTT.

This sequence joins TRBV5-1 and TRBJ2-3, with D possibly matching TRBD1 (5 bases). V was trimmed by 2 bases and J by 4 bases, leaving 11 bases between them. The CDR3 has 14 amino acids. From germline, CDR1 is SGHRS and CDR2 YFSETQ. The CDR3, as DNA: TGCGCCAGCAGCTTTAGAAGGGGCCCAGATACGCAGTATTTT. This codes for CASSFRRGPDTQYF.

V gene TRBV18 combines with J gene TRBJ2-1; TRBD2 matches 9 bases. Unmatched junction bases numbered 6, after V lost 3 bases and J lost 6 bases. Germline V gene sequence: CDR1 KGHSH, CDR2 LQKENI. The CDR3 contains 15 residues. The CDR3 protein is CASSPGLAASNEQFF. CDR3 coding DNA: TGTGCCAGCTCACCGGGACTAGCAGCCAGCAATGAGCAGTTCTTC.

Comments on this clone: Other nucleotide sequences in the sample specify the same CDR3. The chain joins TRBV29-1 to TRBJ2-7; 9 nucleotides align to TRBD1. Germline V CDR1 and CDR2: SQVTM, ANQGSEA. The CDR3 spans 12 residues. The junction had 2 bases not matched to a gene; V was cut back by 5 bases and J by 3 bases. CDR3 region: CSVKGQGYEQYF. The DNA of the CDR3 is TGCAGCGTTAAGGGACAGGGCTACGAGCAGTACTTC.

The J gene is TRBJ2-1, the V gene TRBV19; 11 nucleotides match TRBD2. The CDR3 is 17 residues long. J was trimmed by 7 bases and V by 3 bases; bases with no gene match: 11. Per the germline V gene, CDR1 is LNHDA and CDR2 is SQIVND (reference sequence). The CDR3 protein is CASSMRVSGRALNEQFF. CDR3 nucleotide sequence: TGTGCCAGTAGTATGCGGGTTAGCGGGAGGGCCTTAAATGAGCAGTTCTTC.

This chain joins TRBV9 and TRBJ2-3; 11 nucleotides agree with TRBD2. V lost 3 bases to trimming and J lost 3 bases; unmatched junction nucleotides: 6. Germline V gene lookup returns CDR1 SGDLS and CDR2 YYNGEE. This CDR3 is 16 amino acids long. The CDR3 here is CASSGLAGSMTDTQYF. The CDR3, as DNA: TGTGCCAGCAGCGGACTAGCGGGAAGTATGACAGATACGCAGTATTTT.

V usage is TRBV28 and J usage is TRBJ1-5; weak D call: TRBD1 (5 bases). The V end lost 10 bases, the J end lost 0 bases, and 13 bases lay between the germline ends. Germline CDR1 MDHEN, CDR2 SYDVKM. CDR3 size: 14 residues. CDR3 nucleotides: TGTGCCATTTGGGGGGGAGCTAGCAATCAGCCCCAGCATTTT. Translating it yields CAIWGGASNQPQHF. Filled out from reference TRBV28 and TRBJ1-5, the complete variable domain reads DVKVTQSSRYLVKRTGEKVFLECVQDMDHENMFWYRQDPGLGLRLIYFSYDVKMKEKGDIPEGYSVSREKKERFSLILESASTNQTSMYLCAIWGGASNQPQHFGDGTRLSIL.

The chain is built from TRBV27 and TRBJ2-2, with TRBD2 identical over 13 bases. The CDR3 contains 16 residues. V dropped 5 bases and J dropped 6; count of bases not matched to a gene: 6. Germline V gives CDR1 MNHEY, CDR2 SMNVEV (reference sequence). The CDR3 DNA follows: TGTGCCAGCAGTCCCGGACTAGCGGGAGCCCCCGGGGAGCTGTTTTTT. It specifies CASSPGLAGAPGELFF.

This chain joins TRBV6-1 and TRBJ2-1; 13 positions agree with TRBD2. CDR3 length equals 15 residues. With V trimmed by 4 bases and J by 6 bases, 3 bases remained unmatched. The germline CDR1 and CDR2 sequences are MNHNS and SASEGT. DNA for the CDR3: TGTGCCAGCAGTGCCTGGACTAGCGGGGGCAATGAGCAGTTCTTC. Its protein product is CASSAWTSGGNEQFF.

The V and J genes are TRBV11-2 and TRBJ2-1; 12 nucleotides agree with TRBD2. CDR1 SGHAT and CDR2 FQNNGV come from the germline V gene. This CDR3 region has 15 residues. J was trimmed by 6 bases and V by 3 bases; bases with no gene match: 3. The CDR3 DNA reads TGTGCCAGCAGCTTTGAGACTAGCGGGAGCAATGAGCAGTTCTTC. Its translation: CASSFETSGSNEQFF.

The CDR3, as DNA: TGTGCCAGCAGTTATGGGACAGGGGGATTTGGTGAAAAACTGTTTTTT. This gives the protein CASSYGTGGFGEKLFF. The rearrangement joins TRBV6-5 to TRBJ1-4; 11 positions agree with TRBD1. Losses at the gene ends were 3 bases for V and 7 bases for J; bases not matched to a gene: 7. The CDR3 sequence is 16 residues long. CDR1 is MNHEY and CDR2 is SVGAGI in the germline V gene.

The rearrangement joins TRBV7-9 to TRBJ2-5; 11 bases agree with TRBD1. The CDR3 runs 18 residues. Per the germline V gene, CDR1 is SEHNR and CDR2 is FQNEAQ (reference sequence). The ends lost 3 bases at V and 4 bases at J; junction bases unmatched: 13. The CDR3 nucleotides are TGTGCCAGCAGCTTCGGTGATGGGACAGGGGGTAGAAGAGAGACCCAGTACTTC. Translated: CASSFGDGTGGRRETQYF.

V and J are TRBV12-5 and TRBJ2-1; TRBD2 aligns across 11 bases. J lost 8 bases, V lost 6 bases, and 15 bases had no gene match. The CDR3 is made up of 17 amino acids. Looked up from germline, CDR1 is LGHNT and CDR2 is FRNRAP. The CDR3 reads CASGPAPLAGGGYEQFF. DNA for the CDR3: TGTGCTAGTGGCCCTGCCCCCCTAGCGGGAGGTGGGTATGAGCAGTTCTTC.

The chain couples TRBV6-1 to TRBJ2-5, with 9 bases fitting TRBD2. J lost 5 bases, V lost 4 bases, and 5 bases had no gene match. Looked up from germline, CDR1 is MNHNS and CDR2 is SASEGT. The CDR3 consists of 14 residues. In DNA form, the CDR3 reads TGTGCCAGCAGTGTAGCGGGAGCGGATGAGACCCAGTACTTC. Its translation: CASSVAGADETQYF.

The J gene is TRBJ2-3, the V gene TRBV30; TRBD1 might be the D (6 bases). The germline CDR1 and CDR2 sequences are GTSNPN and SVGIG (reference sequence). There are 16 residues in the CDR3. Trimming took 2 bases from V and 2 from J, leaving 17 bases between them. The chain's CDR3 is CAWSPIGQGTTDTQYF. The CDR3, as DNA: TGTGCCTGGAGTCCAATAGGCCAGGGGACCACAGATACGCAGTATTTT. The variable domain in full, with the rest retrieved from reference TRBV30 and TRBJ2-3, is SQTIHQWPATLVQPVGSPLSLECTVEGTSNPNLYWYRQAAGRGLQLLFYSVGIGQISSEVPQNLSASRPQDRQFILSSKKLLLSDSGFYLCAWSPIGQGTTDTQYFGPGTRLTVL.

V and J are TRBV6-5 and TRBJ1-2; D might be TRBD1 (6 bases). This CDR3 has 14 amino acids. The V gene's germline CDR1 is MNHEY and CDR2 SVGAGI. The germline V and J ends were trimmed by 5 bases and 7 bases, with 17 bases remaining between them. The CDR3 DNA is TGTGCCAGCAGTACGGCTAGGGACAATCGTGGCTACACCTTC. This gives the protein CASSTARDNRGYTF.